This section outlines one TCR beta chain sequence together with its context. Its ends do not fully match the called genes, so a read error is possible. The second PCR ran roughly 7 to 11 cycles with a sample-barcoded 5' primer and J-beta primers. MiXCR, run by TCRdb on the 5' RACE reads, gives a single entry per CDR3 protein. Among about 780,000 distinct CDR3 sequences listed, roughly 24% were seen once. This entry is derived from a study of blood T cells in healthy people across ages. Germline CDR1 SSHAT, CDR2 FNYEAQ (reference sequence). This CDR3 comprises 13 residues. This same sample was also part of a study on T cells of mothers and their children.

The specimen sequenced was blood. This chain uses TRBV7-7 with TRBJ2-5; TRBD1 aligns across 7 bases. The TCR was taken from a boy between 10 and 17 years old in good health. The CDR3, as DNA: TGTGCTAGCAGCTTAGAAATTGGGACAGAGCAGTACTTC. As protein: CASSLEIGTEQYF.